The entry below describes one T cell receptor beta chain. This clonotype was found a few times. It lacks a known antigen. No clone much larger than this one lies a single base away; base qualities are absent. Libraries of naive CD8 T cells were built from anywhere between roughly 17,000 and 1,100,000 sorted cells, with 10%, 30% or 50% of the purified RNA used. Naive CD8 T cells, defined as CD8+CD4-CCR7+CD45RA+, were FACS-sorted into RLT Plus buffer on a BD FACSAria II. To test detection sensitivity, Jurkat RNA equal to ten TCR copies was added to samples of about 20,000-1,000,000 naive CD8 T cells. CD8 T cells were enriched with RosetteSep CD8+ T Cell Enrichment Cocktail and Ficoll-Paque, followed by ACK red cell lysis. The data are from a study of molecular identifiers for immune sequencing clone quantification (dated 2018 in TCRdb). Notes on the research overall: For a replicate experiment, RNA from around 20,000 or 100,000 naive CD8 T cells was divided into five aliquots, and four of the five aliquots were sequenced. This methods study benchmarked molecular-identifier clustering-based TCR repertoire sequencing (MIDCIRS) and TCR RNA copy counting, using CD8 T cells to do so. The research as a whole found: In CMV-specific effector cells, clones with more than 20 RNA copies accounted for over 97% of molecules, whereas in naive cells such clones accounted for under 1%. Highly expanded clone sizes could be underestimated because identical TCR molecules may share a barcode. Naive libraries contained spiked-in Jurkat TCR RNA (roughly 10 copies' worth), which is not part of the donor repertoire. Modeling gave roughly 2.9 recovered TCR RNA copies per cell versus 8 to 10 by digital PCR, implying 25% to 30% capture efficiency. Without barcode sub-clustering, chimeric consensus sequences inflated TCR diversity; chimeras reached as high as 47%. Even against a background of about 960,000 naive CD8 T cells, spiked-in Jurkat TCR RNA amounting to a single cell's worth was reported to be detectable.

Library preparation used PCR. TCRdb shows the sequencer as Illumina HiSeq 4000. Bulk TCR libraries were made following a previously described method, with the TCR primers given in Table S5. The Qiagen AllPrep DNA/RNA kit was used to purify total RNA. Reads from multiple sequencing runs of the same library were pooled before analysis. The study's own analysis went as follows. Reads were retained only if an exact TCR constant sequence was present, and the retained reads were trimmed to 150 nt and grouped according to their 12-nt molecular barcodes. Reads in each barcode group were sub-clustered using a 15% Levenshtein threshold, and a quality-weighted consensus sequence was built for each RNA molecule. Non-functional sequences were removed, as were lower-count sequences one edit away from another. Based on fitting two negative binomial distributions, any barcode sub-cluster with under 20% of the maximum read count was discarded. The public reads were reanalyzed by TCRdb: fastp trimming at Q25, MiXCR alignment, in-frame beta chains only. Rows with one shared CDR3 protein collapse into an entry with the most common genes and DNA. It is TCRdb's table, rather than the study itself, that gives the V and J calls and clone size. Present in this sample are around 480,000 distinct CDR3 sequences, around 21% of which were seen just once. The ten largest clones represent about 0.8% of the sample.

Taken from cysteine to phenylalanine, the CDR3 has 12 residues. The read is trimmed to its CDR3 DNA, 36 bases read in frame from base 1. The trim is 2 bases for V and 3 bases for J, with a gap of 7 bases between the germline ends. Via the germline V gene, CDR1 is SQVTM and CDR2 ANQGSEA. Sequenced material: naive CD8+ T cells from blood, with Jurkat cell RNA spiked in. The cell subset or site tag for this specimen amounts to: FACS-sorted CD8+CD4-CCR7+CD45RA+ naive T cells. The receptor chain draws on TRBV29-1 and TRBJ1-1, with an unclear D gene assignment. The clonotype comes from a human donor in good health. Some libraries in this study had Jurkat cell RNA spiked in. The DNA sequence reads TGCAGCGTTGAATCCGGCTACACTGAAGCTTTCTTT. Translated, it gives CSVESGYTEAFF.